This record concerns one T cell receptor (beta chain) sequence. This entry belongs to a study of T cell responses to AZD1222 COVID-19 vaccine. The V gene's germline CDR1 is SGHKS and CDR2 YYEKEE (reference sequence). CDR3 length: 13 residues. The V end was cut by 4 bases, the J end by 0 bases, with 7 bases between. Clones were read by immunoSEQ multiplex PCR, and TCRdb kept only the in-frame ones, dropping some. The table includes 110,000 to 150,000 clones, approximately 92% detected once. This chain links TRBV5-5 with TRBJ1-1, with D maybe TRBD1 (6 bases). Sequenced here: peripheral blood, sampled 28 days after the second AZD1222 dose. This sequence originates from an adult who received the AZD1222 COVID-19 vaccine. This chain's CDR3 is CASSRTVNTEAFF. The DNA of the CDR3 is TGTGCCAGCAGCCGGACAGTGAACACTGAAGCTTTCTTT.